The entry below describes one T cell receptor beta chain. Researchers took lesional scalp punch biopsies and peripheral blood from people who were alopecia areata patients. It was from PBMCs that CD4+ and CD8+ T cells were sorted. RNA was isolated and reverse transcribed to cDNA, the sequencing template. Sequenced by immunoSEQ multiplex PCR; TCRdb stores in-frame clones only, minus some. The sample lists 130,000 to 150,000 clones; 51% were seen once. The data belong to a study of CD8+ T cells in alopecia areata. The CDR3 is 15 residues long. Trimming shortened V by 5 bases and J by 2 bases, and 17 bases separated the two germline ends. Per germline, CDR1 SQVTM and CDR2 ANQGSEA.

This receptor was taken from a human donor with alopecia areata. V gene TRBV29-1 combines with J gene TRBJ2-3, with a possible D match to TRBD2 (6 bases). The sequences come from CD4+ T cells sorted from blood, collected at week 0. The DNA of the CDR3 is TGCAGCGTTTACGGGACTCGCCTATTCACAGATACGCAGTATTTT. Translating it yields CSVYGTRLFTDTQYF.